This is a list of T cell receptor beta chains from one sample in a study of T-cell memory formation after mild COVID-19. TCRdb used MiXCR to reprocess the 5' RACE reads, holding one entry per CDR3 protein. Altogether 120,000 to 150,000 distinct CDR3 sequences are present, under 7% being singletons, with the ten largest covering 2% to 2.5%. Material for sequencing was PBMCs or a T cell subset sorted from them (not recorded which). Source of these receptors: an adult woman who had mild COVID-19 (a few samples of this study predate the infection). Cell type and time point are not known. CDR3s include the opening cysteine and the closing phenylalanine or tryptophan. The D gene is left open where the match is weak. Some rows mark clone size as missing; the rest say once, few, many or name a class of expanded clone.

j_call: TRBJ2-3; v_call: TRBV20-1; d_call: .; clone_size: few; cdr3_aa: CSASPTGLADTQYF; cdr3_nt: TGCAGTGCTAGTCCCACAGGGCTCGCAGATACGCAGTATTTT
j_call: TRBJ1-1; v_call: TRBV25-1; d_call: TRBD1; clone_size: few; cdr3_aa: CASSESVPGQVFF; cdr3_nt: TGTGCCAGCAGTGAATCCGTTCCGGGACAGGTATTCTTT
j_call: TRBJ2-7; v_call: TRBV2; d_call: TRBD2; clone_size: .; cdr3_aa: CASSEGRGGYEQYF; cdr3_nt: TGTGCCAGCAGTGAGGGAAGGGGAGGGTACGAGCAGTACTTC
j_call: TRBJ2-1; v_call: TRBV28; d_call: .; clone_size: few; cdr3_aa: CASSLLGLSQFF; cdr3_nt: TGTGCCAGCAGTTTATTGGGTTTATCCCAGTTCTTC
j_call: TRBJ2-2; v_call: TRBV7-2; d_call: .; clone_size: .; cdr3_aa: CASSLDSVWNTGELFF; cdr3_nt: TGTGCCAGCAGCTTAGACAGCGTCTGGAACACCGGGGAGCTGTTTTTT
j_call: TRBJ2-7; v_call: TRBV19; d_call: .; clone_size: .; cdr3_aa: CASSTGTYEQYF; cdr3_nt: TGTGCCAGTAGTACAGGGACCTACGAGCAGTACTTC
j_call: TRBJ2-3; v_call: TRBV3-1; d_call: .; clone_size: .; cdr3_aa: CASGTIGTDTQYF; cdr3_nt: TGTGCCAGCGGAACGATCGGCACAGATACGCAGTATTTT
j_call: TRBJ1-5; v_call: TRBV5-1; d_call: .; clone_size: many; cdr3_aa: CASSLSDPTGQPQHF; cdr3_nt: TGCGCCAGCAGCCTAAGTGACCCGACGGGTCAGCCCCAGCATTTT
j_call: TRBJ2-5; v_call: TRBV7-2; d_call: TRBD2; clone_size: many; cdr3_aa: CASSTSGGAIRETQYF; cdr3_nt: TGTGCCAGCAGCACTAGCGGGGGGGCCATAAGGGAGACCCAGTACTTC
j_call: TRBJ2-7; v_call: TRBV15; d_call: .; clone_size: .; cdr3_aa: CATSRARNEQYF; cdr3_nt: TGTGCCACCAGCAGAGCGAGAAACGAGCAGTACTTC
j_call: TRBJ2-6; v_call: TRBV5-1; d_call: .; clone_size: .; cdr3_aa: CASSFDASGANVLTF; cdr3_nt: TGCGCCAGCAGCTTTGACGCCTCTGGGGCCAACGTCCTGACTTTC
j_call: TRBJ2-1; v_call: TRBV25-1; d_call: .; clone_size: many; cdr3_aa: CASRSASSPHEQFF; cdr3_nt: TGTGCCAGCAGATCGGCTTCCTCCCCCCATGAGCAGTTCTTC
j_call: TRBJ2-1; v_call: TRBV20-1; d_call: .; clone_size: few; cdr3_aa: CSASHNEQFF; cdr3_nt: TGCAGTGCTAGCCACAATGAGCAGTTCTTC
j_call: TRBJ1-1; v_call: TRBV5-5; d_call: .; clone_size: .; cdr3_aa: CASSFSHRANTEAFF; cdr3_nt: TGTGCCAGCAGCTTCAGCCACAGGGCGAACACTGAAGCTTTCTTT
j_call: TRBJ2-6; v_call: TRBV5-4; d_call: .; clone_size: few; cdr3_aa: CASSHARHSGANVLTF; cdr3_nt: TGTGCCAGCAGCCACGCTAGGCACTCTGGGGCCAACGTCCTGACTTTC
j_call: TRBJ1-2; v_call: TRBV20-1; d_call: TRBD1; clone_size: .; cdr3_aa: CSARKATRTGGLYYGYTF; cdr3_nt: TGCAGTGCTAGAAAAGCAACTAGGACAGGGGGCTTATACTATGGCTACACCTTC
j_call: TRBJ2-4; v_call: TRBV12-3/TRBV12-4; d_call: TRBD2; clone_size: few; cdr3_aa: CASSLWASGGGRTKNIQYF; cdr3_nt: TGTGCCAGCAGTTTATGGGCTAGCGGGGGGGGAAGAACCAAAAACATTCAGTACTTC
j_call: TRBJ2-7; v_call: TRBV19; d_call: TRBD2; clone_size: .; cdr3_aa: CASSTLLADKFYEQYF; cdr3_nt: TGTGCCAGTAGTACCCTACTAGCGGATAAATTCTACGAGCAGTACTTC
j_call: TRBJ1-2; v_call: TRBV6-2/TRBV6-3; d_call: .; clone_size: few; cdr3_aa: CASAIRTVYGYTF; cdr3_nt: TGTGCCAGCGCCATCCGGACAGTCTATGGCTACACCTTC
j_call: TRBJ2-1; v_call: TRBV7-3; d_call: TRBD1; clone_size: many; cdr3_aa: CASSLNPGGGYNEQFF; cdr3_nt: TGTGCCAGCAGCTTAAACCCAGGGGGCGGCTACAATGAGCAGTTCTTC
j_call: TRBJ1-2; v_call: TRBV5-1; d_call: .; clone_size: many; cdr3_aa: CASSLGQLYGYTF; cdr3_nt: TGCGCCAGCAGCTTGGGGCAACTCTATGGCTACACCTTC
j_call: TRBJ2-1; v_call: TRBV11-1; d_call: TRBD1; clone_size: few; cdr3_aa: CASSPGQGSSSSYNEQFF; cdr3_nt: TGTGCCAGCTCGCCGGGACAGGGGTCTTCCAGCTCCTACAATGAGCAGTTCTTC
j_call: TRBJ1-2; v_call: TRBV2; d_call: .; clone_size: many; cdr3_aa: CASTKGRAITF; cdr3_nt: TGTGCCAGCACCAAGGGACGGGCTATCACCTTC
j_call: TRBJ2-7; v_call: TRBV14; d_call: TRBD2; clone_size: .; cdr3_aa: CASSQSGLTLYEQYF; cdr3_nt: TGTGCCAGCAGCCAGTCGGGACTAACTCTCTACGAGCAGTACTTC
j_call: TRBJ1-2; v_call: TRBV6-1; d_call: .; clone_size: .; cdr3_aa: CASSPGQQHGYTF; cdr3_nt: TGTGCCAGCAGCCCAGGACAGCAGCATGGCTACACCTTC
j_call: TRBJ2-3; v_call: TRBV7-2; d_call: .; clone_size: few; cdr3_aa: CASSLAQGRDTQYF; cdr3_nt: TGTGCCAGCAGCTTAGCGCAAGGACGAGATACGCAGTATTTT
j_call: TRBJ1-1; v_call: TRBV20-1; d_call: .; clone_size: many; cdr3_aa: CSASLGGPNTEAFF; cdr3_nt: TGCAGTGCTAGTTTGGGGGGTCCGAACACTGAAGCTTTCTTT
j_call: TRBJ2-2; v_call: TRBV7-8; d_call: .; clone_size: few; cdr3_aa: CASSLVAGPDTGELFF; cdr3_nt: TGTGCCAGCAGCTTAGTGGCGGGGCCCGACACCGGGGAGCTGTTTTTT
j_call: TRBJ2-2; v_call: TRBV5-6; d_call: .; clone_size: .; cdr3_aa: CASSLLQLNTGELFF; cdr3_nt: TGTGCCAGCAGCTTGTTACAACTAAACACCGGGGAGCTGTTTTTT
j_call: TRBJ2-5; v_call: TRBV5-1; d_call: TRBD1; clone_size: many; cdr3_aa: CASSSDRVGETQYF; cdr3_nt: TGCGCCAGCAGTTCGGACAGGGTAGGAGAGACCCAGTACTTC
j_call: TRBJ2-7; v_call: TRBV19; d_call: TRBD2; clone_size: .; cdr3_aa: CASSISQLAGFYEQYF; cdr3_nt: TGTGCCAGTAGTATCTCCCAACTAGCGGGCTTCTACGAGCAGTACTTC
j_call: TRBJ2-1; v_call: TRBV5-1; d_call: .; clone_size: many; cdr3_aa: CASSPGGASYNEQFF; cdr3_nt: TGCGCCAGCAGCCCCGGTGGGGCGTCCTACAATGAGCAGTTCTTC
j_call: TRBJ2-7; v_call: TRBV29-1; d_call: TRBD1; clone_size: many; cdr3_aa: CSVQDRVGPYEQYF; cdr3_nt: TGCAGCGTACAAGACAGGGTTGGTCCCTACGAGCAGTACTTC
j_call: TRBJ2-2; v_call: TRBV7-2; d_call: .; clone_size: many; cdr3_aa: CASSLGGAGRTGELFF; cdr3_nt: TGTGCCAGCAGCTTAGGAGGGGCGGGGCGGACCGGGGAGCTGTTTTTT
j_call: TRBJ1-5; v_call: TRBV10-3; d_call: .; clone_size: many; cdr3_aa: CATKATLGNQPQHF; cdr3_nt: TGTGCCACAAAGGCGACCTTGGGCAATCAGCCCCAGCATTTT
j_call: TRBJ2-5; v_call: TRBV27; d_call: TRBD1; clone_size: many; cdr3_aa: CASRNLRTGGQETQYF; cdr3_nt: TGTGCCAGCAGAAACCTGAGGACAGGGGGCCAAGAGACCCAGTACTTC
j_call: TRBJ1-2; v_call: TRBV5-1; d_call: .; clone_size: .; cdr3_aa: CASSLVQGTNYGYTF; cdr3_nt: TGCGCCAGCAGCTTGGTGCAGGGGACTAACTATGGCTACACCTTC
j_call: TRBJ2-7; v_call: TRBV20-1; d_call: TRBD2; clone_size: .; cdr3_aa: CSAKREGLYEQYF; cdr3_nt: TGCAGTGCTAAGCGGGAGGGCCTGTACGAGCAGTACTTC
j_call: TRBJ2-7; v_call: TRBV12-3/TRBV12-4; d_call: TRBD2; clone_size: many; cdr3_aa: CASGLAGEQYF; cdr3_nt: TGTGCCAGCGGACTAGCGGGCGAGCAGTACTTC
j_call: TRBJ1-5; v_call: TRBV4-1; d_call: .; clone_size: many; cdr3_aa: CASSQTGLPSNQPQHF; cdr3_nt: TGCGCCAGCAGCCAGACGGGACTGCCGAGCAATCAGCCCCAGCATTTT
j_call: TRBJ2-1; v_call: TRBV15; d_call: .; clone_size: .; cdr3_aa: CATSRDQWREGNEQFF; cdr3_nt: TGTGCCACCAGCAGAGATCAGTGGCGGGAAGGCAATGAGCAGTTCTTC
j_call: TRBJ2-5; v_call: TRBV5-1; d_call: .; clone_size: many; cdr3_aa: CASSRRIGEQETQYF; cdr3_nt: TGCGCCAGCAGTCGGAGGATAGGGGAACAAGAGACCCAGTACTTC
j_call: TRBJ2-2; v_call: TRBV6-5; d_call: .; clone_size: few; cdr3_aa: CASTVAGAGTGELFF; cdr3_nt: TGTGCCAGCACGGTGGCGGGGGCGGGCACCGGGGAGCTGTTTTTT
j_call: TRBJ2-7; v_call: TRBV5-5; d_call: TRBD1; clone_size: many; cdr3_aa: CASSPATGTGGEQYF; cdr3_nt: TGTGCCAGCAGCCCCGCCACCGGGACAGGGGGCGAGCAGTACTTC
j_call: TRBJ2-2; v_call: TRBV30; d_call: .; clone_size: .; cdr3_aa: CAWNFITTGEMFF; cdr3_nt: TGTGCCTGGAATTTTATCACCACCGGGGAGATGTTTTTT
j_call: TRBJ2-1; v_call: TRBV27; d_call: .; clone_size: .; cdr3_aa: CASSLSHSRGPKTEQFF; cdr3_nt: TGTGCCAGCAGTTTATCACACAGCCGCGGGCCTAAAACTGAGCAGTTCTTC
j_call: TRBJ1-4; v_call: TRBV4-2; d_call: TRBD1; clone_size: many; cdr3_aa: CASSQDFPGTASEKLFF; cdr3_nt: TGTGCCAGCAGCCAAGATTTCCCCGGGACAGCAAGTGAAAAACTGTTTTTT
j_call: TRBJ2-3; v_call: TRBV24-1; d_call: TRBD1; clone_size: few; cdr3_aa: CATSDPGQGTDSTDTQYF; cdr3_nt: TGTGCCACCAGTGATCCGGGACAGGGGACGGATAGCACAGATACGCAGTATTTT
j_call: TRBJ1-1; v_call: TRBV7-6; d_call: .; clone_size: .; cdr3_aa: CASSLDARGNTEAFF; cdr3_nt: TGTGCCAGCAGCTTAGATGCCAGAGGGAACACTGAAGCTTTCTTT
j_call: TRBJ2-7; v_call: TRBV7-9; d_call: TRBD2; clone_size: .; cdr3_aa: CASSQKLAGPLDQYF; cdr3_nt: TGTGCCAGCAGCCAAAAACTAGCGGGGCCGCTGGACCAGTACTTC
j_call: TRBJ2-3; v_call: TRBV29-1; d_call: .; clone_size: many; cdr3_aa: CSVEGSGATDTQYF; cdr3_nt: TGCAGCGTTGAAGGTAGCGGCGCAACAGATACGCAGTATTTT
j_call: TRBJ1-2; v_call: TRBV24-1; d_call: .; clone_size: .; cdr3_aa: CATSDPNGPYGYTF; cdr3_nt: TGTGCCACCAGTGATCCGAACGGTCCTTATGGCTACACCTTC
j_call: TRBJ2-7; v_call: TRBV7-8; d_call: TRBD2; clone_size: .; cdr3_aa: CASSRTSARSYEQYF; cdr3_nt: TGTGCCAGCAGCCGTACTAGCGCTCGGTCCTACGAGCAGTACTTC
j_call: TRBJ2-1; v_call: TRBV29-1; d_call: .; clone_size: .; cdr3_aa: CSVEVLAREQFF; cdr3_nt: TGCAGCGTTGAAGTGCTAGCACGTGAGCAGTTCTTC
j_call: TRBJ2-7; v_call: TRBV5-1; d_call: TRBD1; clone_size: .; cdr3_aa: CASSLNRGSEQYF; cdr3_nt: TGCGCCAGCAGCTTGAACAGGGGCTCCGAGCAGTACTTC